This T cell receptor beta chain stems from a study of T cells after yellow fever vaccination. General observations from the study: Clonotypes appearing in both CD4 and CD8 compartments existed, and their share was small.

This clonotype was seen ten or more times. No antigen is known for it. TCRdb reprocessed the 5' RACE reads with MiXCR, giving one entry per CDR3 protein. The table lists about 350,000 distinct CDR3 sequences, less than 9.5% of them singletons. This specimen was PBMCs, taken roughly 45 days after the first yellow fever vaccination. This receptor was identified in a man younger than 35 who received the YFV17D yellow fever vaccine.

The CDR3 sequence is CASSAGLSNQPQHF. CDR3 nucleotide sequence: TGTGCCAGCAGTGCCGGATTGAGCAATCAGCCCCAGCATTTT. The rearrangement links TRBV27 to TRBJ1-5; D remains ambiguous. V lost 5 bases and J lost 1, with 9 bases in between. Germline-derived CDR1 and CDR2 are MNHEY and SMNVEV (reference sequence). This CDR3 contains 14 residues.